These 18 T cell receptor beta chains were sequenced from one sample in a study of shared clonotypes between healthy human individuals. Data came from immunoSEQ multiplex PCR; TCRdb stores just in-frame clones and leaves some out. The sample has about 2 million clones; roughly 94% are singletons. Sequencing input: naive CD4+ T cells sorted from blood. Regarding subset: CD45RA+ positively selected. The receptor set was obtained from a man between 18 and 29 years old in good health.

The chain recombines TRBV5-4 with TRBJ2-1; 7 bases match TRBD2. V was clipped by 2 bases and J by 6 bases; unmatched bases: 8. Germline CDR1 is SGHNT and CDR2 is YYREEE (reference sequence). The CDR3 is made up of 15 amino acids. The CDR3 is CASSFGGIGPNEQFF. The CDR3 nucleotides read TGTGCCAGCAGCTTCGGGGGGATAGGGCCCAATGAGCAGTTCTTC.

About this clone itself: The sample holds other DNA sequences that translate to the same CDR3. This sequence joins TRBV4-3 and TRBJ2-7; no definite D call. The CDR3 extends over 13 amino acids. The V and J ends lost 1 base and 2 bases respectively, with 6 bases between them. Germline V gene sequence: CDR1 LGHNA, CDR2 YSLEER. The CDR3 DNA reads as TGCGCCAGCAGCCAAGGGCGAACCTACGAGCAGTACTTC. Residues: CASSQGRTYEQYF.

The chain employs TRBV4-1 and TRBJ1-1; D remains unclear. The CDR3 covers 15 residues. Trimming stripped 1 base from V and 5 bases from J, with 14 bases between. Per the germline V gene, CDR1 is MGHRA and CDR2 is YSYEKL. The CDR3 spells CASSQGHLLRTEAFF. The CDR3 DNA sequence: TGCGCCAGCAGCCAAGGACACCTTTTGAGGACTGAAGCTTTCTTT.

This chain uses TRBV19 with TRBJ1-1; 7 bases are a match to TRBD1. This CDR3 has 14 amino acids. The junction had 9 bases not matched to a gene; V was cut back by 6 bases and J by 5 bases. CDR1 is LNHDA and CDR2 is SQIVND in the germline V gene (reference sequence). In DNA, the CDR3 is TGTGCCAGTAGCCCGACAGGGACGAAGACTGAAGCTTTCTTT. Translating gives CASSPTGTKTEAFF.

In its sample, this clone was seen once. The genes are TRBV11-2 and TRBJ1-1; 7 nucleotides agree with TRBD1. Germline V gives CDR1 SGHAT, CDR2 FQNNGV. There are 13 residues in the CDR3. Trimming at V came to 5 bases and at J to 6 bases, leaving 6 bases not matched to a gene. CDR3 sequence: CASSPGTESEAFF. For the CDR3, the DNA is TGTGCCAGCAGCCCCGGGACAGAGTCTGAAGCTTTCTTT.

Of note for this clone: A junction end diverges from the germline sequence, so it may reflect a read error. V is TRBV5-1 and J is TRBJ2-7, with D hard to call. The germline gives CDR1 SGHRS, CDR2 YFSETQ. This CDR3 comprises 13 residues. CDR3: CASNLGIGLEQYF. CDR3 nucleotide sequence: TGCGCCAGCAACTTGGGAATAGGGTTGGAGCAGTACTTC.

The chain is built from TRBV7-9 and TRBJ1-1, with D uncertain. This CDR3 is built from 14 residues. Trimming stripped 3 bases from V and 2 bases from J, with 10 bases between. Germline CDR1 reads SEHNR; CDR2 reads FQNEAQ (reference sequence). The CDR3 region has the DNA TGTGCCAGCAGCTTCCTGACTCTAAACACTGAAGCTTTCTTT. Residues: CASSFLTLNTEAFF. Supplemented by reference TRBV7-9 and TRBJ1-1, the full variable domain reads DTGVSQNPRHKITKRGQNVTFRCDPISEHNRLYWYRQTLGQGPEFLTYFQNEAQLEKSRLLSDRFSAERPKGSFSTLEIQRTEQGDSAMYLCASSFLTLNTEAFFGQGTRLTVV.

The chain couples TRBV7-8 to TRBJ2-7, with D perhaps assigned TRBD1 or TRBD2 (5 bases each). The CDR3 consists of 16 residues. The V end was cut by 7 bases, the J end by 2 bases, with 21 bases between. Germline V gene data show CDR1 as SGHVS and CDR2 as FQNEAQ. For the CDR3, the DNA is TGTGCCAGCACCCCCACGGGACGGCGAAACCCCTACGAGCAGTACTTC. It yields the protein CASTPTGRRNPYEQYF.

CDR3 residues: CASRLTGGNEQFF. The CDR3 region has the DNA TGTGCCAGCAGACTAACAGGGGGCAATGAGCAGTTCTTC. V is TRBV6-5 and J is TRBJ2-1; TRBD1 agrees at 8 bases. Trimming took 6 bases from V and 6 from J; bases not matched to a gene: 4. The CDR3 runs 13 residues. In germline, CDR1 is MNHEY, CDR2 SVGAGI.

V is TRBV10-3 and J is TRBJ2-1, with TRBD2 matching over 8 bases. There are 15 residues in the CDR3. Germline CDR1 ENHRY, CDR2 SYGVKD. The V gene end was trimmed by 2 bases and the J gene end by 9 bases; junction bases not matched to a gene: 9. The CDR3 is CAISERLAGEAEQFF. The CDR3 coding sequence is TGTGCCATCAGTGAGCGTCTAGCGGGTGAGGCTGAGCAGTTCTTC.

J is TRBJ1-2 and V is TRBV19; D gene uncertain. The CDR3 extends over 13 amino acids. Germline-derived CDR1 and CDR2 are LNHDA and SQIVND (reference sequence). V was trimmed by 0 bases and J by 8 bases, leaving 10 bases between them. CDR3 region: CASSIDAGGGYTF. DNA of the CDR3: TGTGCCAGTAGTATAGATGCAGGAGGCGGCTACACCTTC. Together with reference TRBV19 and TRBJ1-2, the CDR3 gives the full variable domain: DGGITQSPKYLFRKEGQNVTLSCEQNLNHDAMYWYRQDPGQGLRLIYYSQIVNDFQKGDIAEGYSVSREKKESFPLTVTSAQKNPTAFYLCASSIDAGGGYTFGSGTRLTVV.

The CDR3 DNA sequence: TGTGCCAGCAGCCCACTAGGACAGGGGGCCTCCTACGAGCAGTACTTC. This translates into CASSPLGQGASYEQYF. This chain uses TRBV5-4 with TRBJ2-7, with TRBD1 identical over 11 bases. Germline CDR1 reads SGHNT; CDR2 reads YYREEE (reference sequence). This CDR3 is 16 amino acids long. V lost 4 bases to trimming and J lost 0 bases; unmatched junction nucleotides: 6. The full variable domain, completed using reference TRBV5-4 and TRBJ2-7, is ETGVTQSPTHLIKTRGQQVTLRCSSQSGHNTVSWYQQALGQGPQFIFQYYREEENGRGNFPPRFSGLQFPNYSSELNVNALELDDSALYLCASSPLGQGASYEQYFGPGTRLTVT.

Turning to this clone: Different DNA sequences within this sample yield the same CDR3. This chain joins TRBV7-2 and TRBJ2-5; TRBD2 might be the D (5 bases). Germline-derived CDR1 and CDR2 are SGHTA and FQGNSA. This CDR3 region has 14 residues. V was shortened by 2 bases and J by 5 bases, with 12 bases between the two germline ends. The chain's CDR3 is CASSLTPAGETQYF. CDR3 nucleotides: TGTGCCAGCAGCTTAACGCCCGCGGGCGAGACCCAGTACTTC.

The chain combines TRBV7-6 with TRBJ2-3, with 7 bases aligning to TRBD1. J lost 6 bases, V lost 2 bases, and 11 bases had no gene match. Germline values: CDR1 SGHVS, CDR2 FNYEAQ. The CDR3 sequence is 16 residues long. The CDR3 reads CASSLMRGLPMDTQYF. DNA of the CDR3: TGTGCCAGCAGCTTAATGAGGGGGCTGCCGATGGATACGCAGTATTTT.

This chain uses TRBV7-2 with TRBJ2-1, with 7 bases lining up with TRBD2. CDR3 size: 15 residues. Trimming at V came to 4 bases and at J to 9 bases, leaving 12 bases not matched to a gene. Looked up from germline, CDR1 is SGHTA and CDR2 is FQGNSA. This chain's CDR3 is CASSSSGTKTGEQFF. The CDR3 DNA is TGTGCCAGCAGCTCTTCCGGGACTAAGACGGGTGAGCAGTTCTTC.

The rearrangement links TRBV19 to TRBJ1-2; D may be TRBD1 (6 bases). The ends were cut back, 8 bases at V and 2 bases at J, with 15 bases in the middle. Germline assignment: CDR1 LNHDA and CDR2 SQIVND (reference sequence). The CDR3 covers 14 residues. The CDR3 bases are TGTGCCAGTTTTTCAGGGGCGCCCAACTATGGCTACACCTTC. Its protein is CASFSGAPNYGYTF.

This clone was counted once. The rearrangement uses TRBV5-1 and TRBJ2-7; 8 nucleotides align to TRBD1. Germline CDR1 reads SGHRS; CDR2 reads YFSETQ. The CDR3 extends over 15 amino acids. With 0 bases clipped from V and 7 bases from J, the junction kept 9 bases outside the gene matches. In nucleotides, the CDR3 is TGCGCCAGCAGCTTGGGACAGGGGCTAGCTAAGGAGCAGTACTTC. Translation: CASSLGQGLAKEQYF.

The rearrangement joins TRBV5-1 to TRBJ2-2; D perhaps matches TRBD2 (5 bases). The CDR3 totals 15 residues. Germline-derived CDR1 and CDR2 are SGHRS and YFSETQ. The V end lost 0 bases, the J end lost 0 bases, and 6 bases lay between the germline ends. CDR3 amino acids: CASSLVLANTGELFF. The CDR3 DNA follows: TGCGCCAGCAGCTTGGTACTAGCGAACACCGGGGAGCTGTTTTTT.